These T cell receptor beta chains were read from a single sample in a study of T cell repertoires in cytomegalovirus infection. What these receptors recognize is not known. TCRdb reanalysed the reads using MiXCR and keeps one entry per CDR3 protein. The sample has about half a million distinct CDR3 sequences; 33% are singletons. The material was cultured PBMCs, obtained from culture after CMV antigen stimulation. All receptors come from a human donor in good health (CMV status not recorded). Some clones in this sample may be carry-over from other donors' samples. Both conserved end residues are part of each CDR3. The listing skips clone size in some rows; elsewhere it reads once, few, many or a size class.

len,abundance,v_gene,j_gene,CDR3aa
13,NA,TRBV10-3,TRBJ2-6,CAISASGANVLTF
12,NA,TRBV20-1,TRBJ1-2,CSALDNYYGYTF
15,NA,TRBV9,TRBJ1-2,CASSVRQEPGDGYTF
15,NA,TRBV4-1,TRBJ1-4,CASSQLDFRSEKLFF
16,many,TRBV7-2,TRBJ2-1,CASSMGLAGTQNEQFF
14,few,TRBV19,TRBJ1-2,CASSIPVRSYGYTF
15,NA,TRBV6-1,TRBJ2-7,CASVLAGSISYEQYF
15,NA,TRBV7-3,TRBJ2-1,CASSPQGPWDNEQFF
15,many,TRBV11-2,TRBJ1-4,CASSLKSGAREKLFF
15,many,TRBV7-2,TRBJ1-3,CASSLHGGSGNTIYF